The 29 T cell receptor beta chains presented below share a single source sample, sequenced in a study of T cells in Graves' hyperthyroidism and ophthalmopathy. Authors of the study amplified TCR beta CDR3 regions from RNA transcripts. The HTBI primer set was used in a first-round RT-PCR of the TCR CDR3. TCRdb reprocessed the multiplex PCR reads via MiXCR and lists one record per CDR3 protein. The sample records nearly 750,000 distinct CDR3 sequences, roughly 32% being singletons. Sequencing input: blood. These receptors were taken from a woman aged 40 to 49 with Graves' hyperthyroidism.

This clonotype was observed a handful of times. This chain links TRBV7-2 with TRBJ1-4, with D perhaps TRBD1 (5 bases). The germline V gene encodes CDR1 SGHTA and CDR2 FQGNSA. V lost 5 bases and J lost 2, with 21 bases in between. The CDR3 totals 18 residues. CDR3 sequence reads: CASSATRALLRTNEKLFF. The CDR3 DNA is TGTGCCAGCAGCGCTACCAGGGCTTTATTAAGGACTAATGAAAAACTGTTTTTT.

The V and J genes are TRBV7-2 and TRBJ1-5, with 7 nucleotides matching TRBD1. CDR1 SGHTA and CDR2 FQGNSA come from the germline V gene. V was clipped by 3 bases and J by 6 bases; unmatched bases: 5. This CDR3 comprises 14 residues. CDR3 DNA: TGTGCCAGCAGCTTCAGGGGGGTTGGTCAGCCCCAGCATTTT. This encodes CASSFRGVGQPQHF.

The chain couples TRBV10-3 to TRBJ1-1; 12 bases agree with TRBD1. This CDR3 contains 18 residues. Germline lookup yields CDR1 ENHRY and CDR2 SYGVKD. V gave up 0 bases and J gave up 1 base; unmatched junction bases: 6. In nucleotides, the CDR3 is TGTGCCATCAGTGAGTCGAAGGGGACAGGGGGCAAGAACACTGAAGCTTTCTTT. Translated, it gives CAISESKGTGGKNTEAFF.

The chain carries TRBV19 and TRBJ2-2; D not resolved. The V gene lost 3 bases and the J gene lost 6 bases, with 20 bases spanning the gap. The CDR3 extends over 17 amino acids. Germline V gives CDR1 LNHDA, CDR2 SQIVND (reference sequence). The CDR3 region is CASSITAGSYRAGELFF. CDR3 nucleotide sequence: TGTGCCAGTAGTATCACTGCCGGCTCATATCGGGCCGGGGAGCTGTTTTTT. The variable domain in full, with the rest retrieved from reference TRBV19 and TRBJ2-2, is DGGITQSPKYLFRKEGQNVTLSCEQNLNHDAMYWYRQDPGQGLRLIYYSQIVNDFQKGDIAEGYSVSREKKESFPLTVTSAQKNPTAFYLCASSITAGSYRAGELFFGEGSRLTVL.

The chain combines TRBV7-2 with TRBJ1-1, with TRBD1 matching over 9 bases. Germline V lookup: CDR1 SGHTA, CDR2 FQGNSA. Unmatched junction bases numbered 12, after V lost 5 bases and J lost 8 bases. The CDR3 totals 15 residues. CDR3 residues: CASSHGRTGVHEAFF. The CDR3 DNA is TGTGCCAGCAGCCACGGAAGGACAGGGGTACACGAAGCTTTCTTT.

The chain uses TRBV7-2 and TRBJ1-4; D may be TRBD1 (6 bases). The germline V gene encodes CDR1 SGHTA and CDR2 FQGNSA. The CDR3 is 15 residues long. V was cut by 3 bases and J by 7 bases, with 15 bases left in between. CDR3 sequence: CASSFGGGAGEKLFF. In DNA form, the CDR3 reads TGTGCCAGCAGCTTCGGGGGGGGCGCGGGTGAAAAACTGTTTTTT.

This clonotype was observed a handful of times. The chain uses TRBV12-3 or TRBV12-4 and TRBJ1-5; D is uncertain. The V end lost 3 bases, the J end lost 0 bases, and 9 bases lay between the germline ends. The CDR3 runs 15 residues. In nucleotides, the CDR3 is TGTGCCAGCAGTTTCGGGTCAACTAGCAATCAGCCCCAGCATTTT. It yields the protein CASSFGSTSNQPQHF.

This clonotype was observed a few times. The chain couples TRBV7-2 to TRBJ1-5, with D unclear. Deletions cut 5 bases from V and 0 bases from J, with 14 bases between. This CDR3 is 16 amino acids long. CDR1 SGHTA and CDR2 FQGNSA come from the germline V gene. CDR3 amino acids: CASSPVGSYSNQPQHF. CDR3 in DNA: TGTGCCAGCAGCCCTGTTGGAAGCTATAGCAATCAGCCCCAGCATTTT.

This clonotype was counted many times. CDR3: CASSLGLRANREQYF. The CDR3 region has the DNA TGTGCCAGCAGCTTAGGTTTGCGGGCCAACCGCGAGCAGTACTTC. The gene calls are TRBV7-2 and TRBJ2-7; tentative D call: TRBD2 (5 bases). This CDR3 comprises 15 residues. Trimming pared 1 base from V and 6 bases from J, leaving 16 bases between. Germline CDR1 SGHTA, CDR2 FQGNSA.

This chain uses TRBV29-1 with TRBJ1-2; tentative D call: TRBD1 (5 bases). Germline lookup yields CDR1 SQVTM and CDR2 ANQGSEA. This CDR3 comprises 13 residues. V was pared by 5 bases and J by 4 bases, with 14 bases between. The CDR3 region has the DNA TGCAGCGTTTTCCCGAGGCAGGGCTATGGCTACACCTTC. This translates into CSVFPRQGYGYTF.

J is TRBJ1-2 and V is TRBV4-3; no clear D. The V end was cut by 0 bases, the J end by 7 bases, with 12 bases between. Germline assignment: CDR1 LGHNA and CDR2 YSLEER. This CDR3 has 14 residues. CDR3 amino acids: CASSQDLAARGYTF. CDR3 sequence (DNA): TGCGCCAGCAGCCAAGATTTAGCCGCGCGTGGCTACACCTTC.

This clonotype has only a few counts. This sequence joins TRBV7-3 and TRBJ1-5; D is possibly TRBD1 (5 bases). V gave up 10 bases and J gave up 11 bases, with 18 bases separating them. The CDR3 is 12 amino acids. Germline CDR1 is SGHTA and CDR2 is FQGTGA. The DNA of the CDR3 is TGTGCCACCAGTGATTGGGGGGAGACCCAGCATTTT. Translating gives CATSDWGETQHF.

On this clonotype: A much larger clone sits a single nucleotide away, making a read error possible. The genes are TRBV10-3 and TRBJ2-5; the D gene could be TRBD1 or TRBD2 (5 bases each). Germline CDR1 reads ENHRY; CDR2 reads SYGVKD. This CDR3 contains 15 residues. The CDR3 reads CANSPGRGLQETQYF. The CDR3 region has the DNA TGTGCCAACAGTCCGGGACGAGGACTCCAAGAGACCCAGTACTTC.

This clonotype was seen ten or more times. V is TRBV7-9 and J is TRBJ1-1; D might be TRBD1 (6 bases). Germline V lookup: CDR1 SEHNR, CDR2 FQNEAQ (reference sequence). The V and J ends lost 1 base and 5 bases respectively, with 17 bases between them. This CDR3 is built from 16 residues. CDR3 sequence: CASSLGGGLEGTEAFF. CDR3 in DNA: TGTGCCAGCAGCTTAGGTGGGGGGCTAGAAGGAACTGAAGCTTTCTTT.

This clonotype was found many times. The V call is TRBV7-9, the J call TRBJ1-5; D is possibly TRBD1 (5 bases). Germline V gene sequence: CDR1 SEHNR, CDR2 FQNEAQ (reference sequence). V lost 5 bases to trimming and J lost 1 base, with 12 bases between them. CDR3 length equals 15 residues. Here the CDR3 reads CASSRGWGSNQPQHF. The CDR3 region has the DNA TGTGCCAGCAGCCGCGGGTGGGGGAGCAATCAGCCCCAGCATTTT.

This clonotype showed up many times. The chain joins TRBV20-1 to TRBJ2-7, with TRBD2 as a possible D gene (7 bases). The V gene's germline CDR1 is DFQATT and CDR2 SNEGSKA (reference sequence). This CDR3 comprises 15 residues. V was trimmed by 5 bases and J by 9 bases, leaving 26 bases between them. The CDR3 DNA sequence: TGCAGTGCTGCCCGAGAGGGAGGGGGACCCGGCTGGCAGTACTTC. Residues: CSAAREGGGPGWQYF.

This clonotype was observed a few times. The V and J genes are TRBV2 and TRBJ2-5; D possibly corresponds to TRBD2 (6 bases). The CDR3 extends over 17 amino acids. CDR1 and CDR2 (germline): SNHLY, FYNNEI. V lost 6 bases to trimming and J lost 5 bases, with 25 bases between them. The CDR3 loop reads CASSDAVGAAGGETQYF. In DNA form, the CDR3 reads TGTGCCAGCAGCGACGCCGTTGGGGCCGCCGGGGGTGAGACCCAGTACTTC.

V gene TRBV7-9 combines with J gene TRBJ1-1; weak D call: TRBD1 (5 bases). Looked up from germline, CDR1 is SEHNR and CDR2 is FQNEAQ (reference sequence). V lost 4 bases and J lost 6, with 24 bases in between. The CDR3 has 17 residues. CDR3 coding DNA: TGTGCCAGCAGCTCAGGGCTCCGGACTTACCACTCCGCTGAAGCTTTCTTT. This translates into CASSSGLRTYHSAEAFF.

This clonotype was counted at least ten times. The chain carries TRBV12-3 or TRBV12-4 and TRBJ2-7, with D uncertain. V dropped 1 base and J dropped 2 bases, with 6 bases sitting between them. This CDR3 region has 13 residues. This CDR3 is CASSLGSTYEQYF. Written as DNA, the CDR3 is TGTGCCAGCAGTTTAGGAAGTACCTACGAGCAGTACTTC.

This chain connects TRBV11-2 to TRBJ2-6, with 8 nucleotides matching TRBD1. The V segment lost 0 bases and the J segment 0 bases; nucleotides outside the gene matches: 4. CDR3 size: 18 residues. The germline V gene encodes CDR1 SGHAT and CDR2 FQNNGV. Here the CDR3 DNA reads TGTGCCAGCAGCTTAGACCAGGGGGCGTTCTCTGGGGCCAACGTCCTGACTTTC. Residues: CASSLDQGAFSGANVLTF.

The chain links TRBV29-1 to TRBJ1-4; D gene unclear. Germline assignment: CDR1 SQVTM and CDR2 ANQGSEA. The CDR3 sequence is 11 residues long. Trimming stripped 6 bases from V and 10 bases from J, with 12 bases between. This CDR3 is CSVGWRRKLFF. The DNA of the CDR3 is TGCAGCGTGGGGTGGCGACGAAAACTGTTTTTT.

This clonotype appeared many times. DNA of the CDR3: TGTGCCAGCAGCTTAGTGTTCGAGCGGGACACCGGGGAGCTGTTTTTT. Its translation is CASSLVFERDTGELFF. The gene calls are TRBV7-8 and TRBJ2-2; weak D call: TRBD2 (6 bases). CDR1 is SGHVS and CDR2 is FQNEAQ in the germline V gene. The CDR3 totals 16 residues. The ends were cut back, 1 base at V and 3 bases at J, with 12 bases in the middle.

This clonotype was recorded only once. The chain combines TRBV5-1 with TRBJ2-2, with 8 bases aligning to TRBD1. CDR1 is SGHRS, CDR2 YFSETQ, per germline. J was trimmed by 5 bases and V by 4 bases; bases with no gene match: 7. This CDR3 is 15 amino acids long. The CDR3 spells CASSLTGVVTGELFF. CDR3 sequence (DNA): TGCGCCAGCAGCCTGACAGGGGTAGTAACCGGGGAGCTGTTTTTT.

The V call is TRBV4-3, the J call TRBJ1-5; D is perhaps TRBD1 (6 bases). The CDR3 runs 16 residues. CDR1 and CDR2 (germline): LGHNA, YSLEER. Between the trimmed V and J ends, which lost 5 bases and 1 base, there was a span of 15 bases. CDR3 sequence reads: CASSVSLGGSNQPQHF. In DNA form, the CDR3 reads TGCGCCAGCAGCGTCTCCCTAGGGGGAAGCAATCAGCCCCAGCATTTT.

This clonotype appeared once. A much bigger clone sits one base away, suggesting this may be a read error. The CDR3 loop reads CAGRGDRGTYEQYF. Written as DNA, the CDR3 is TGTGCCGGCAGGGGGGACAGGGGTACCTACGAGCAGTACTTC. The chain is built from TRBV19 and TRBJ2-7; 10 bases line up with TRBD1. CDR1 and CDR2 from the germline V gene are LNHDA and SQIVND (reference sequence). CDR3 length: 14 amino acids. Germline trimming cut 11 bases from V and 2 bases from J; bases unmatched to any gene: 9.

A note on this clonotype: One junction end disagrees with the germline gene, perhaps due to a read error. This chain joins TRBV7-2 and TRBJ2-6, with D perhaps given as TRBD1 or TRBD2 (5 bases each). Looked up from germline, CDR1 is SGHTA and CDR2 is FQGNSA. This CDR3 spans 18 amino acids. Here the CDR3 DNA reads TGCGCCAGCAGCCATGTGGGACGGTTCGACTCTGGGGCCAACGTCCTGACTTTC. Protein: CASSHVGRFDSGANVLTF.

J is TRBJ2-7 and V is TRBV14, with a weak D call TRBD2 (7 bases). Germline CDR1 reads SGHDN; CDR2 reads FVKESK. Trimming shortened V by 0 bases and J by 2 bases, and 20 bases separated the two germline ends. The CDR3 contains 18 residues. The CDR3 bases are TGTGCCAGCAGCCAAGACAGGGCTATGGCGGGGGCGACCTACGAGCAGTACTTC. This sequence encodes CASSQDRAMAGATYEQYF.

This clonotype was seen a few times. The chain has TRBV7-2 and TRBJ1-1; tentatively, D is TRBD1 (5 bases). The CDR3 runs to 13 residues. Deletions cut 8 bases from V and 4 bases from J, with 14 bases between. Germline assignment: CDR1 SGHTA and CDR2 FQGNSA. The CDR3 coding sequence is TGTGCCAGCGCGGGGGAGAGCGGCACTGAAGCTTTCTTT. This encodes CASAGESGTEAFF.

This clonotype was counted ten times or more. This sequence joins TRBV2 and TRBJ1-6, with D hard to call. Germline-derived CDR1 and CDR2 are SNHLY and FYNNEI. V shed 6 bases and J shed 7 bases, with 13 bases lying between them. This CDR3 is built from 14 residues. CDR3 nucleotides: TGTGCCAGCAGGGAACAGAGTGGGAATTCACCCCTCCACTTT. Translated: CASREQSGNSPLHF.